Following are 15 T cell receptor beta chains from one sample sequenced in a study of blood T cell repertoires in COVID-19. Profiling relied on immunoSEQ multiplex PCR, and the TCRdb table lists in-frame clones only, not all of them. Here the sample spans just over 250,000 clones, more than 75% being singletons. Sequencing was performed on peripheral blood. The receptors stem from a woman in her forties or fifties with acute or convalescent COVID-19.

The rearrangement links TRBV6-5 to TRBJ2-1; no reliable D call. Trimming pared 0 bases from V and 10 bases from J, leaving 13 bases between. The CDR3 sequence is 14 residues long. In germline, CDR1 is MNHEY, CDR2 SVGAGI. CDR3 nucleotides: TGTGCCAGCAGTTACTCGGTCCTGGGCTCGGAGCAGTTCTTC. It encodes CASSYSVLGSEQFF.

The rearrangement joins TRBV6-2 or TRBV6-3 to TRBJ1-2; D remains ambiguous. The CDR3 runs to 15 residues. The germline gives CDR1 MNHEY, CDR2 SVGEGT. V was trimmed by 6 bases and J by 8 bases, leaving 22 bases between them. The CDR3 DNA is TGTGCCAGCAGCCGCCGGGTCTTGGGAGGTACGGGCTACACCTTC. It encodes CASSRRVLGGTGYTF.

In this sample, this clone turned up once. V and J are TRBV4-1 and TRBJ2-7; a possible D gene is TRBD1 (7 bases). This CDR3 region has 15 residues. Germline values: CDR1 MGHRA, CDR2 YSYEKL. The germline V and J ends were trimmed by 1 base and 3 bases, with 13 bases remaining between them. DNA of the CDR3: TGCGCCAGCAGCCAAGGGAGGGGGCTGGACTACGAGCAGTACTTC. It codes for CASSQGRGLDYEQYF.

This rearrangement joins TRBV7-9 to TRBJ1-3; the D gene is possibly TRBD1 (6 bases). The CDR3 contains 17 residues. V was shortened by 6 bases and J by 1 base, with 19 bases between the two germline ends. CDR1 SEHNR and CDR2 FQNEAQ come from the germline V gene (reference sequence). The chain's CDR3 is CASSPPWGGKSGNTIYF. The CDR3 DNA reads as TGTGCCAGCAGTCCACCCTGGGGGGGCAAGTCTGGAAACACCATATATTTT.

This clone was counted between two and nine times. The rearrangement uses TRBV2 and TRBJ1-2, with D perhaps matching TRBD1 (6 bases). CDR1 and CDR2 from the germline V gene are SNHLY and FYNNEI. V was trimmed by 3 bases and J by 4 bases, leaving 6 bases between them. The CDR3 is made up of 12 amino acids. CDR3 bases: TGTGCCAGCAGTGAGGACAGCTATGGCTACACCTTC. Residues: CASSEDSYGYTF.

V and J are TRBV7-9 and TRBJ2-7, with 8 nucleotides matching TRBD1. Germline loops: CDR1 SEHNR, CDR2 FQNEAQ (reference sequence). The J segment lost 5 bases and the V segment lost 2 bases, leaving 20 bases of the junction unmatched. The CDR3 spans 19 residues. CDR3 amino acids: CASSLKSSLGPGGFNEQYF. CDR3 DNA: TGTGCCAGCAGCTTAAAGTCCTCGTTGGGTCCAGGGGGCTTCAACGAGCAGTACTTC.

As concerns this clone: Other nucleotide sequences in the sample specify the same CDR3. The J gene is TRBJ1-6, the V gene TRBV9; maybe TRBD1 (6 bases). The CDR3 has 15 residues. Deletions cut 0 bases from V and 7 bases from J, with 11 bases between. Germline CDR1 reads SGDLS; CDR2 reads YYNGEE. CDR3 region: CASSVEQGGNSPLHF. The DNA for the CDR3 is TGTGCCAGCAGCGTAGAACAGGGTGGAAATTCACCCCTCCACTTT.

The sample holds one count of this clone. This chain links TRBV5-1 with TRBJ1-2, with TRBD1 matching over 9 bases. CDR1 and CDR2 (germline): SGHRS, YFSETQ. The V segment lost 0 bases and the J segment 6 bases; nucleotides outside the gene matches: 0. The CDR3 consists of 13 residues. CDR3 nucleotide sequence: TGCGCCAGCAGCTTGGACAGGGGGCATGGCTACACCTTC. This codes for CASSLDRGHGYTF.

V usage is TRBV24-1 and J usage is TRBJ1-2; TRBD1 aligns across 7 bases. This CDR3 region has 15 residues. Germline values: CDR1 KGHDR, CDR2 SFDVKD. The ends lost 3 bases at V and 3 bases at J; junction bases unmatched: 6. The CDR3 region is CATSDRGPLDYGYTF. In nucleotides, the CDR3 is TGTGCCACCAGTGATAGGGGGCCCCTTGACTATGGCTACACCTTC.

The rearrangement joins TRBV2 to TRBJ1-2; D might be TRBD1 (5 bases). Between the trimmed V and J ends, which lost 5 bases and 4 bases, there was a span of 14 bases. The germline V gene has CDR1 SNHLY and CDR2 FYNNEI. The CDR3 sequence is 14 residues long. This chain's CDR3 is CASSLQGTLYGYTF. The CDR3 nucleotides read TGTGCCAGCAGTCTCCAGGGTACTCTCTATGGCTACACCTTC. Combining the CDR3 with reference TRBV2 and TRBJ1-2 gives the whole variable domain EPEVTQTPSHQVTQMGQEVILRCVPISNHLYFYWYRQILGQKVEFLVSFYNNEISEKSEIFDDQFSVERPDGSNFTLKIRSTKLEDSAMYFCASSLQGTLYGYTFGSGTRLTVV.

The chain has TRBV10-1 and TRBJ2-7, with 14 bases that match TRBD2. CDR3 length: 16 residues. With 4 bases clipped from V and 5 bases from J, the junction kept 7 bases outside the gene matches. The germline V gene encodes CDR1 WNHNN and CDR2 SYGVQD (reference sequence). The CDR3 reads CASSGMGLAGVHEQYF. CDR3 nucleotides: TGCGCCAGCAGTGGGATGGGACTAGCGGGAGTTCACGAGCAGTACTTC.

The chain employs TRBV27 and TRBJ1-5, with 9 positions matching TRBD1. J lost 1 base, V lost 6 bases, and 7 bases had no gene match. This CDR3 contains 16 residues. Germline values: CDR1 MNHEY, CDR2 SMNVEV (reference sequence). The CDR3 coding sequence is TGTGCCAGCAGCCCCACGACAGGGGGGAGCAATCAGCCCCAGCATTTT. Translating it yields CASSPTTGGSNQPQHF.

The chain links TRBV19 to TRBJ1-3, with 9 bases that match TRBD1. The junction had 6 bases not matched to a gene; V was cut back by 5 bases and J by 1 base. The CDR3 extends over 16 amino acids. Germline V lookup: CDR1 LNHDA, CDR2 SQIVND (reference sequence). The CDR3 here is CASSPDRGLSGNTIYF. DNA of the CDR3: TGTGCCAGTAGTCCGGACAGGGGCTTATCTGGAAACACCATATATTTT. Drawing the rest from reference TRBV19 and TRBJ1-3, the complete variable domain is DGGITQSPKYLFRKEGQNVTLSCEQNLNHDAMYWYRQDPGQGLRLIYYSQIVNDFQKGDIAEGYSVSREKKESFPLTVTSAQKNPTAFYLCASSPDRGLSGNTIYFGEGSWLTVV.

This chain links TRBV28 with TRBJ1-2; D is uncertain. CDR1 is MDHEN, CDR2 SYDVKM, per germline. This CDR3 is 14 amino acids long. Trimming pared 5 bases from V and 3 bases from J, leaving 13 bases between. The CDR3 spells CASSLPGTHYGYTF. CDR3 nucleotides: TGTGCCAGCAGTCTCCCGGGAACTCACTATGGCTACACCTTC.

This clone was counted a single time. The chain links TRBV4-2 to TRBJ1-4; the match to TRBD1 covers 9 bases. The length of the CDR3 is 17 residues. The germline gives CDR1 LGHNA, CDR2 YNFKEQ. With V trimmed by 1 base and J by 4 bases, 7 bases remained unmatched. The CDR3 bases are TGTGCCAGCAGCCAAGGCCCCCTGGGACAGGGTAATGAAAAACTGTTTTTT. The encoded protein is CASSQGPLGQGNEKLFF.